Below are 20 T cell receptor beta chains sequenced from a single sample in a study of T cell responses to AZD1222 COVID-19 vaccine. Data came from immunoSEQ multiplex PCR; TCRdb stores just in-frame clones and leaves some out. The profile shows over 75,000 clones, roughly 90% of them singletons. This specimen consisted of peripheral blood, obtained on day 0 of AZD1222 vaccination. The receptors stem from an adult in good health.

The CDR3 sequence: CASSLSRGSNSPLHF. The CDR3 DNA reads as TGTGCCAGCAGTTTATCGCGGGGGAGTAATTCACCCCTCCACTTT. This chain links TRBV27 with TRBJ1-6; tentatively, D is TRBD1 (5 bases). This CDR3 is built from 15 residues. The V gene's germline CDR1 is MNHEY and CDR2 SMNVEV (reference sequence). The V end was cut by 0 bases, the J end by 6 bases, with 9 bases between.

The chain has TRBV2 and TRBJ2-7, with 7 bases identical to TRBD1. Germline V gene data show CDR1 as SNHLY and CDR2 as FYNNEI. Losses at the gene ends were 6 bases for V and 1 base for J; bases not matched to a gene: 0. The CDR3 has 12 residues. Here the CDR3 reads CASRGQSYEQYF. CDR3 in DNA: TGTGCCAGCAGGGGACAGTCCTACGAGCAGTACTTC.

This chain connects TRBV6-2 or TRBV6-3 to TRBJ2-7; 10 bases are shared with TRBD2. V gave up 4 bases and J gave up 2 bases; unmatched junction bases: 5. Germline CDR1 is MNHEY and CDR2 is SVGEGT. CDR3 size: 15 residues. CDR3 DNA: TGTGCCAGCAGTTTCCCTAGCGGGAGTACCTACGAGCAGTACTTC. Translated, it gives CASSFPSGSTYEQYF.

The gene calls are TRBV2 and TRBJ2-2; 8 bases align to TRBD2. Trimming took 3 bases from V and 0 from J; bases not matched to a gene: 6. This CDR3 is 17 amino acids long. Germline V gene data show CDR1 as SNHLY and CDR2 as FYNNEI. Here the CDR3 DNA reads TGTGCCAGCAGTGACCCCCTAGCGGGTGCGAACACCGGGGAGCTGTTTTTT. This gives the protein CASSDPLAGANTGELFF.

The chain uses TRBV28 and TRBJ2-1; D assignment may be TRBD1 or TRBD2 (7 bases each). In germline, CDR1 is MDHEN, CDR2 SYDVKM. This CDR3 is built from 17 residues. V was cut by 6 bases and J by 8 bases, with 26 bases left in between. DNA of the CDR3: TGTGCCAGCAGCCCCCCCCCAGGGGGGGCTAGGGACGATGAGCAGTTCTTC. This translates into CASSPPPGGARDDEQFF.

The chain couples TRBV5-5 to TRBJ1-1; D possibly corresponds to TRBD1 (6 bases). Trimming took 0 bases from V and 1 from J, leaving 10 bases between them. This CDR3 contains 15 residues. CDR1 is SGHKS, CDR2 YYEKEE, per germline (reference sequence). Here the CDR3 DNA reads TGTGCCAGCAGCTTGGCCAGGGGCCCGAACACTGAAGCTTTCTTT. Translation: CASSLARGPNTEAFF.

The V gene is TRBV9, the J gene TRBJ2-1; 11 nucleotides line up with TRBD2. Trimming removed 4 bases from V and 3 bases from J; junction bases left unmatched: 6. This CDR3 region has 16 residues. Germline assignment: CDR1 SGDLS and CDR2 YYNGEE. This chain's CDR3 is CASSRGGTSGYNEQFF. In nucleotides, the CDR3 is TGTGCCAGCAGCCGAGGTGGGACTAGCGGCTACAATGAGCAGTTCTTC.

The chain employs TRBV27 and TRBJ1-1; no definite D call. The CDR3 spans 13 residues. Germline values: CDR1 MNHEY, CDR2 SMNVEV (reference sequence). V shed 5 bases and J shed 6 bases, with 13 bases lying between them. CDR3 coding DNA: TGTGCCAGCAGTCCGGTCGGGCTCGCTGAAGCTTTCTTT. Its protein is CASSPVGLAEAFF.

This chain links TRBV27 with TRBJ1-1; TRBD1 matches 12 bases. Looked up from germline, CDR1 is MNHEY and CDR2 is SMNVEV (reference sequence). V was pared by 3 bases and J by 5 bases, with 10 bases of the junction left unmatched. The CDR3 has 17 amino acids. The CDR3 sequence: CASSLFGTGGSLTEAFF. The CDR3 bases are TGTGCCAGCAGTTTGTTTGGGACAGGGGGCTCTTTGACTGAAGCTTTCTTT.

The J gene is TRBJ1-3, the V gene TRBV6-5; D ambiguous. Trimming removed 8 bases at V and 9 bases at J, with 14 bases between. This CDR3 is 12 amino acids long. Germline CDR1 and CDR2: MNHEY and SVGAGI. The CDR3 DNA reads TGTGCCAGCTCAAACGGGAAGGGCACCATATATTTT. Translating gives CASSNGKGTIYF.

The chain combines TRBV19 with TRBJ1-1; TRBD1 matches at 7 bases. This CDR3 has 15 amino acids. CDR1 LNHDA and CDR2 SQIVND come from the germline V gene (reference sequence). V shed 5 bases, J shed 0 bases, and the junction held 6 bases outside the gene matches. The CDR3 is CASSQNRGLNTEAFF. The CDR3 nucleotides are TGTGCCAGTAGTCAGAACAGGGGTTTGAACACTGAAGCTTTCTTT.

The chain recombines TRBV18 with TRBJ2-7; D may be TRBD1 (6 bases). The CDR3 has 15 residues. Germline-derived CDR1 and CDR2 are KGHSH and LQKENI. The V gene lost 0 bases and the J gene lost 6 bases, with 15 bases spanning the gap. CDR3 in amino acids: CASSPPRGGAFEQYF. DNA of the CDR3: TGTGCCAGCTCACCACCGAGAGGGGGTGCTTTCGAGCAGTACTTC.

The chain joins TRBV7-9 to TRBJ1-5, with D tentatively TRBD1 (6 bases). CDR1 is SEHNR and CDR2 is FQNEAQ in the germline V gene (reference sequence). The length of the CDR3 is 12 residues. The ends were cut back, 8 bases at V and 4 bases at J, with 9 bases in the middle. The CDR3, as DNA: TGTGCCAGCGGGGGGCCTAATCAGCCCCAGCATTTT. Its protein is CASGGPNQPQHF.

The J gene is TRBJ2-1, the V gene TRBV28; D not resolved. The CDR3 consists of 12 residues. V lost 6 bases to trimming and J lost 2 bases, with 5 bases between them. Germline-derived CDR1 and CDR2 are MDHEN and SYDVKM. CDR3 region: CASRSAYNEQFF. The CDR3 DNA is TGTGCCAGCAGGTCGGCCTACAATGAGCAGTTCTTC.

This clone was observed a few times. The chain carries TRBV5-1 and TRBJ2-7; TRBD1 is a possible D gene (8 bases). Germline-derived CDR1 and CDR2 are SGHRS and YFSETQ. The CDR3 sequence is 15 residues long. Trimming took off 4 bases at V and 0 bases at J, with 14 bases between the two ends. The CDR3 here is CASSVQGGSSYEQYF. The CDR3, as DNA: TGCGCCAGCAGCGTACAGGGGGGGAGCTCCTACGAGCAGTACTTC.

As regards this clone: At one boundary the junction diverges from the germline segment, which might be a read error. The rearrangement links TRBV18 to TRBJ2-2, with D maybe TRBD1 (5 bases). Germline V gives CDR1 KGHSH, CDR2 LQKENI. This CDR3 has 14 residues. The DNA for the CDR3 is TGCGAGGACATGGCAGGGAACCTAACCGGGGAGCTGTTTTTT. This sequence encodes CEDMAGNLTGELFF.

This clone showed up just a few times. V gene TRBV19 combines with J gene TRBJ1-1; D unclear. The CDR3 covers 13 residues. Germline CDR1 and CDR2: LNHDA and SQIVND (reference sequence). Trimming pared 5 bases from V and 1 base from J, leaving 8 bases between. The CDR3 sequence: CASSQVENTEAFF. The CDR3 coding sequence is TGTGCCAGTAGTCAGGTTGAGAACACTGAAGCTTTCTTT. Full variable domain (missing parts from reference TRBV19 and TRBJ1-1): DGGITQSPKYLFRKEGQNVTLSCEQNLNHDAMYWYRQDPGQGLRLIYYSQIVNDFQKGDIAEGYSVSREKKESFPLTVTSAQKNPTAFYLCASSQVENTEAFFGQGTRLTVV.

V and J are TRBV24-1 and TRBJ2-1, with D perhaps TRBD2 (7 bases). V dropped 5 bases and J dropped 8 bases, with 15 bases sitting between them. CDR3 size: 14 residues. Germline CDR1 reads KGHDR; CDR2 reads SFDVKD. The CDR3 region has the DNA TGTGCCACCAGTGTGGGGGGGCAGGTGGATGAGCAGTTCTTC. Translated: CATSVGGQVDEQFF.

The CDR3 here is CATSVGGQGYGNTIYF. The CDR3 region has the DNA TGTGCCACCTCAGTCGGGGGACAGGGATATGGAAACACCATATATTTT. This sequence joins TRBV19 and TRBJ1-3, with TRBD1 identical over 9 bases. J gave up 3 bases and V 10 bases, and 13 bases lay outside the gene matches. This CDR3 comprises 16 residues. CDR1 LNHDA and CDR2 SQIVND come from the germline V gene (reference sequence).

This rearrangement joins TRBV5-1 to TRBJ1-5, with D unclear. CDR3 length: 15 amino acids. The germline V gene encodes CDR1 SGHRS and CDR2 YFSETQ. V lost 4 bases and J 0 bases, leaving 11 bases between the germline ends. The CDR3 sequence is CASSRTRFSNQPQHF. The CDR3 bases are TGCGCCAGCAGCAGGACCAGGTTTAGCAATCAGCCCCAGCATTTT.